Each of the 32 T cell receptor beta chains below was sequenced from the same sample in a study of shared clonotypes between healthy human individuals. Assay used: immunoSEQ multiplex PCR; TCRdb lists only in-frame clones, some missing. Of roughly 2,300,000 clones in the sample, about nine tenths were seen once. Sequenced input: naive CD4+ T cells from PBMCs. Subset denoted: CD45RA+ positively selected. The receptors stem from a young man in good health. Some clones in this sample may be carry-over from other donors' samples.

This clone was seen a handful of times. The rearrangement uses TRBV4-2 and TRBJ2-2; TRBD2 agrees at 7 bases. The germline V gene has CDR1 LGHNA and CDR2 YNFKEQ. V dropped 3 bases and J dropped 5; count of bases not matched to a gene: 6. The CDR3 has 15 residues. As DNA, the CDR3 is TGTGCCAGCAGCCACCGTAACGGGGGGACCGGGGAGCTGTTTTTT. Translating it yields CASSHRNGGTGELFF.

The chain combines TRBV19 with TRBJ1-4, with TRBD1 matching over 8 bases. Unmatched junction bases numbered 6, after V lost 8 bases and J lost 7 bases. The CDR3 loop spans 13 amino acids. Germline loops: CDR1 LNHDA, CDR2 SQIVND (reference sequence). The CDR3 here is CASHHRGGEKLFF. The CDR3 region has the DNA TGTGCCAGTCACCACAGGGGGGGTGAAAAACTGTTTTTT. Variable domain in full (rest from reference TRBV19 and TRBJ1-4): DGGITQSPKYLFRKEGQNVTLSCEQNLNHDAMYWYRQDPGQGLRLIYYSQIVNDFQKGDIAEGYSVSREKKESFPLTVTSAQKNPTAFYLCASHHRGGEKLFFGSGTQLSVL.

This sequence joins TRBV7-6 and TRBJ2-7; TRBD1 or TRBD2 may be the D gene (5 bases each). The germline V gene has CDR1 SGHVS and CDR2 FNYEAQ. V was clipped by 5 bases and J by 3 bases, with 17 bases between them. CDR3 length equals 15 residues. In DNA, the CDR3 is TGTGCCAGCAGCCCGAACCGGGACCGTAGCTACGAGCAGTACTTC. Residues: CASSPNRDRSYEQYF.

For the CDR3, the DNA is TGTGCCAGCAGCGCCTCAGGGGCTGGGGCCAACGTCCTGACTTTC. It codes for CASSASGAGANVLTF. The chain recombines TRBV9 with TRBJ2-6; possibly TRBD1 for D (6 bases). Germline assignment: CDR1 SGDLS and CDR2 YYNGEE. Trimming stripped 3 bases from V and 2 bases from J, with 9 bases between. CDR3 length: 15 residues.

This clone was detected once. The CDR3 region is CASSLGAGAETQYF. The CDR3, as DNA: TGTGCCAGCAGCTTAGGAGCGGGAGCAGAGACCCAGTACTTC. The rearrangement links TRBV7-2 to TRBJ2-5; 8 bases map to TRBD2. V was pared by 1 base and J by 4 bases, with 2 bases of the junction left unmatched. There are 14 residues in the CDR3. Germline CDR1 is SGHTA and CDR2 is FQGNSA.

The chain joins TRBV9 to TRBJ1-1; tentatively, D is TRBD1 (5 bases). Trimming stripped 3 bases from V and 0 bases from J, with 12 bases between. CDR1 and CDR2 from the germline V gene are SGDLS and YYNGEE. CDR3 length: 15 amino acids. CDR3 protein: CASSGSGTVNTEAFF. In nucleotides, the CDR3 is TGTGCCAGCAGCGGGTCCGGGACGGTGAACACTGAAGCTTTCTTT.

In DNA, the CDR3 is TGTGCCAGCAGCTTGTGGGAGGGCGCGATCCGGCAGCCCCAGCATTTT. It is translated as CASSLWEGAIRQPQHF. This chain uses TRBV5-6 with TRBJ1-5; no firm D call. The V and J ends lost 1 base and 7 bases respectively, with 18 bases between them. Germline CDR1 is SGHDT and CDR2 is YYEEEE. The CDR3 is 16 amino acids.

This chain links TRBV7-3 with TRBJ2-3, with 8 positions matching TRBD2. After removal of 4 bases from V and 0 bases from J, the junction contained 12 bases not matched to a gene. Per the germline V gene, CDR1 is SGHTA and CDR2 is FQGTGA. The CDR3 length is 18 residues. The CDR3 is CASSSRGGSRSSTDTQYF. The DNA of the CDR3 is TGTGCCAGCAGCTCCCGGGGGGGGAGCCGATCTAGCACAGATACGCAGTATTTT.

J is TRBJ1-2 and V is TRBV7-2; 8 bases are a match to TRBD1. CDR1 is SGHTA, CDR2 FQGNSA, per germline. The V gene end was trimmed by 5 bases and the J gene end by 8 bases; junction bases not matched to a gene: 10. CDR3 length: 14 amino acids. CDR3 bases: TGTGCCAGCAGCCCCCCCCACAGGGGGTCAGGCTACACCTTC. Residues: CASSPPHRGSGYTF.

The chain joins TRBV27 to TRBJ2-3; 12 positions match TRBD2. The CDR3 extends over 20 amino acids. J lost 0 bases, V lost 4 bases, and 14 bases had no gene match. Germline CDR1 reads MNHEY; CDR2 reads SMNVEV (reference sequence). Here the CDR3 reads CASSSALAGGPPTSTDTQYF. The CDR3 DNA sequence: TGTGCCAGCAGTTCTGCACTAGCGGGAGGACCTCCTACCAGCACAGATACGCAGTATTTT.

This chain connects TRBV5-6 to TRBJ1-3; 7 bases map to TRBD1. Losses at the gene ends were 6 bases for V and 0 bases for J; bases not matched to a gene: 9. CDR1 and CDR2 from the germline V gene are SGHDT and YYEEEE. The CDR3 is made up of 16 amino acids. The CDR3 DNA follows: TGTGCCAGCACCCAAAGGGGGGACAGCTCTGGAAACACCATATATTTT. Translation: CASTQRGDSSGNTIYF.

This chain joins TRBV7-9 and TRBJ1-2, with 10 bases that match TRBD1. The CDR3 is 15 amino acids. Per the germline V gene, CDR1 is SEHNR and CDR2 is FQNEAQ (reference sequence). Losses at the gene ends were 3 bases for V and 5 bases for J; bases not matched to a gene: 6. CDR3 nucleotides: TGTGCCAGCAGCTTTCCGGGACAGGGGAGTTATGGCTACACCTTC. This encodes CASSFPGQGSYGYTF.

This chain uses TRBV4-1 with TRBJ1-5; D remains unclear. This CDR3 spans 13 amino acids. V was cut by 4 bases and J by 5 bases, with 9 bases left in between. Germline V gives CDR1 MGHRA, CDR2 YSYEKL. CDR3 region: CASSLDGYQPQHF. CDR3 coding DNA: TGCGCCAGCAGCCTTGACGGATATCAGCCCCAGCATTTT.

The V gene is TRBV7-2, the J gene TRBJ1-2, with D possibly being TRBD1 (6 bases). In germline, CDR1 is SGHTA, CDR2 FQGNSA. CDR3 length equals 21 residues. V gave up 0 bases and J gave up 4 bases, with 30 bases separating them. CDR3 sequence: CASSLAGGWGTGYEAGYGYTF. The CDR3, as DNA: TGTGCCAGCAGCTTAGCGGGCGGATGGGGAACAGGGTACGAGGCGGGCTATGGCTACACCTTC.

Notes on this clone: The same CDR3 arises from other DNA sequences in this sample as well. The J gene is TRBJ2-2, the V gene TRBV7-3; D ambiguous. Germline V CDR1 and CDR2: SGHTA, FQGTGA. CDR3 size: 12 residues. V lost 2 bases and J 5 bases, leaving 3 bases between the germline ends. CDR3 DNA sequence: TGTGCCAGCAGCTTAGGGACCGGGGAGCTGTTTTTT. Protein sequence: CASSLGTGELFF.

This chain links TRBV2 with TRBJ1-5, with D perhaps TRBD1 (6 bases). The CDR3 sequence is 15 residues long. Germline-derived CDR1 and CDR2 are SNHLY and FYNNEI. V shed 4 bases and J shed 5 bases, with 15 bases lying between them. The CDR3, as DNA: TGTGCCAGCAGTGTGCTTAAGGGGGATTATCAGCCCCAGCATTTT. Residues: CASSVLKGDYQPQHF.

The rearrangement links TRBV10-3 to TRBJ1-1; D unresolved. The CDR3 contains 16 residues. V was clipped by 3 bases and J by 1 base, with 15 bases between them. Germline loops: CDR1 ENHRY, CDR2 SYGVKD. The CDR3 is CAISDSNSRRNTEAFF. The CDR3 DNA follows: TGTGCCATCAGTGACTCGAATTCCAGAAGGAACACTGAAGCTTTCTTT.

The CDR3 spells CASSYAYEQYF. CDR3 nucleotide sequence: TGTGCCAGCAGCTACGCCTACGAGCAGTACTTC. This chain joins TRBV7-8 and TRBJ2-7, with unresolved D. This CDR3 spans 11 amino acids. V was clipped by 4 bases and J by 2 bases, with 3 bases between them. CDR1 and CDR2 from the germline V gene are SGHVS and FQNEAQ. The complete variable domain, with remaining parts taken from reference TRBV7-8 and TRBJ2-7, reads GAGVSQSPRYKVAKRGQDVALRCDPISGHVSLFWYQQALGQGPEFLTYFQNEAQLDKSGLPSDRFFAERPEGSVSTLKIQRTQQEDSAVYLCASSYAYEQYFGPGTRLTVT.

The chain is built from TRBV5-8 and TRBJ2-3, with D possibly being TRBD1 or TRBD2 (5 bases each). The V gene lost 4 bases and the J gene lost 4 bases, with 13 bases spanning the gap. The germline V gene has CDR1 SGHTS and CDR2 YDEGEE. The CDR3 has 14 residues. This CDR3 is CASSIGWGPDTQYF. In nucleotides, the CDR3 is TGTGCCAGCAGCATAGGTTGGGGACCAGATACGCAGTATTTT.

This chain joins TRBV5-4 and TRBJ1-2, with a possible D match to TRBD1 (5 bases). The CDR3 spans 15 residues. Germline assignment: CDR1 SGHNT and CDR2 YYREEE (reference sequence). Deletions cut 3 bases from V and 2 bases from J, with 14 bases between. CDR3 sequence reads: CASSSGTPGNYGYTF. In DNA, the CDR3 is TGTGCCAGCAGCTCCGGGACTCCAGGGAACTATGGCTACACCTTC.

This clone is a singleton in its sample. This sequence joins TRBV18 and TRBJ1-1; 8 bases match TRBD1. The germline V gene has CDR1 KGHSH and CDR2 LQKENI. Trimming took 9 bases from V and 4 from J; bases not matched to a gene: 7. The CDR3 is 13 amino acids. In DNA, the CDR3 is TGTGCCAGTATTCAGGGGGCGGGCACTGAAGCTTTCTTT. Translation: CASIQGAGTEAFF.

This chain joins TRBV5-8 and TRBJ2-3, with 8 nucleotides matching TRBD2. Germline V gene sequence: CDR1 SGHTS, CDR2 YDEGEE. The CDR3 has 15 amino acids. V shed 4 bases, J shed 6 bases, and the junction held 10 bases outside the gene matches. CDR3 nucleotides: TGTGCCAGCAGCCCCTCCCTCCAGCGGGGGGATACGCAGTATTTT. The encoded protein is CASSPSLQRGDTQYF.

The chain has TRBV5-6 and TRBJ1-1, with 9 bases that match TRBD1. J lost 6 bases, V lost 1 base, and 10 bases had no gene match. This CDR3 is 16 amino acids long. Germline V gene data show CDR1 as SGHDT and CDR2 as YYEEEE. The CDR3 protein is CASSLRSGQGFAEAFF. The CDR3 DNA follows: TGTGCCAGCAGCTTGAGATCGGGACAGGGTTTCGCTGAAGCTTTCTTT. Based on the CDR3 plus reference TRBV5-6 and TRBJ1-1, the full variable domain is DAGVTQSPTHLIKTRGQQVTLRCSPKSGHDTVSWYQQALGQGPQFIFQYYEEEERQRGNFPDRFSGHQFPNYSSELNVNALLLGDSALYLCASSLRSGQGFAEAFFGQGTRLTVV.

The chain is built from TRBV30 and TRBJ1-2, with D perhaps matching TRBD1 (5 bases). V lost 5 bases, J lost 2 bases, and 18 bases lay in between. The CDR3 totals 15 residues. Germline V gene data show CDR1 as GTSNPN and CDR2 as SVGIG (reference sequence). The CDR3 loop is CAWRSYRDSNYGYTF. As DNA, the CDR3 is TGTGCCTGGCGTTCCTACCGGGACTCGAACTATGGCTACACCTTC.

This chain joins TRBV28 and TRBJ2-1; possibly TRBD2 for D (5 bases). Germline assignment: CDR1 MDHEN and CDR2 SYDVKM. The CDR3 is made up of 16 amino acids. Between the trimmed V and J ends, which lost 4 bases and 0 bases, there was a span of 13 bases. In DNA form, the CDR3 reads TGTGCCAGCAGTTCCCCCTCAGCGGTCTCCTACAATGAGCAGTTCTTC. Protein product: CASSSPSAVSYNEQFF.

This clone was seen a few times. The same CDR3 also results from other DNA sequences found in this sample. This chain links TRBV6-5 with TRBJ2-7, with 7 bases that match TRBD1. Germline V gives CDR1 MNHEY, CDR2 SVGAGI. The CDR3 has 14 residues. The trim removed 0 bases at V and 2 bases at J, leaving 1 base unmatched. Written as DNA, the CDR3 is TGTGCCAGCAGTTACTCGACAGGGACCTACGAGCAGTACTTC. This encodes CASSYSTGTYEQYF.

The chain has TRBV5-1 and TRBJ2-3; D may be TRBD2 (6 bases). Germline V gene lookup returns CDR1 SGHRS and CDR2 YFSETQ. Trimming cost V 4 bases and J 2 bases, with 11 bases left between them. CDR3 size: 14 residues. The DNA for the CDR3 is TGCGCCAGCAGCGCCACTAGCCCCACAGATACGCAGTATTTT. It encodes CASSATSPTDTQYF.

The CDR3 DNA reads as TGTGCCAGCAGTTACAGGACAGTGAGCTCCTACGAGCAGTACTTC. Its translation is CASSYRTVSSYEQYF. The gene calls are TRBV6-5 and TRBJ2-7; a possible D gene is TRBD1 (6 bases). Trimming took 2 bases from V and 0 from J, leaving 11 bases between them. The germline V gene has CDR1 MNHEY and CDR2 SVGAGI. The CDR3 has 15 amino acids.

The V call is TRBV23-1, the J call TRBJ2-7, with unresolved D. TRBV23-1 counts as an open reading frame of uncertain function. Trimming stripped 3 bases from V and 3 bases from J, with 21 bases between. The CDR3 sequence is 17 residues long. The CDR3 nucleotides read TGCGCCAGCAGTCATTCCTCACCCCCGGAGACATACTACGAGCAGTACTTC. Protein product: CASSHSSPPETYYEQYF.

In this sample, this clone turned up a few times. The genes are TRBV10-3 and TRBJ1-1; 7 bases agree with TRBD1. Germline V CDR1 and CDR2: ENHRY, SYGVKD. The CDR3 is 12 residues long. V dropped 9 bases and J dropped 1; count of bases not matched to a gene: 2. As DNA, the CDR3 is TGTGCCATGGGACAGAGGAACACTGAAGCTTTCTTT. It encodes CAMGQRNTEAFF.

The J gene is TRBJ2-6, the V gene TRBV11-2; no definite D call. The germline gives CDR1 SGHAT, CDR2 FQNNGV. The CDR3 runs to 16 residues. Deletions cut 4 bases from V and 3 bases from J, with 13 bases between. CDR3 region: CASSSNLRVGANVLTF. CDR3 DNA sequence: TGTGCCAGCAGCTCCAATCTAAGGGTTGGGGCCAACGTCCTGACTTTC.

The V and J genes are TRBV28 and TRBJ2-7; no reliable D call. V gave up 2 bases and J gave up 0 bases, with 11 bases separating them. The CDR3 is 15 amino acids. Looked up from germline, CDR1 is MDHEN and CDR2 is SYDVKM. The CDR3 loop is CASSLTPIGSYEQYF. DNA for the CDR3: TGTGCCAGCAGTTTAACCCCAATAGGCTCCTACGAGCAGTACTTC.